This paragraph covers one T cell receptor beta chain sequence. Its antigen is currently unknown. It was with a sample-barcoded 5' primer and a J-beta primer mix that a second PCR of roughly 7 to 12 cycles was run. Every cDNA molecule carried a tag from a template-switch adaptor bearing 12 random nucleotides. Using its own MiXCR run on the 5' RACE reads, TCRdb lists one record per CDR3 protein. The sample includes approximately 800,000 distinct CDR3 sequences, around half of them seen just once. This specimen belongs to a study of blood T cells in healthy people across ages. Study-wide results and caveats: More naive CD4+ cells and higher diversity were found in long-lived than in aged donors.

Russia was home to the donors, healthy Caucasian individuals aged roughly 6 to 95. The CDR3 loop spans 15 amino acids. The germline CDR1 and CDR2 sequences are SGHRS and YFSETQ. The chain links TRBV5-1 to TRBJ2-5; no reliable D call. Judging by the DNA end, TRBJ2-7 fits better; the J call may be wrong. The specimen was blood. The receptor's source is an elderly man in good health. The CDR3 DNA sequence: TGCGCCAGCAGCTTGGGGCCCCCGGAGACCTACGAGCAGTACTTC. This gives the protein CASSLGPPETYEQYF.